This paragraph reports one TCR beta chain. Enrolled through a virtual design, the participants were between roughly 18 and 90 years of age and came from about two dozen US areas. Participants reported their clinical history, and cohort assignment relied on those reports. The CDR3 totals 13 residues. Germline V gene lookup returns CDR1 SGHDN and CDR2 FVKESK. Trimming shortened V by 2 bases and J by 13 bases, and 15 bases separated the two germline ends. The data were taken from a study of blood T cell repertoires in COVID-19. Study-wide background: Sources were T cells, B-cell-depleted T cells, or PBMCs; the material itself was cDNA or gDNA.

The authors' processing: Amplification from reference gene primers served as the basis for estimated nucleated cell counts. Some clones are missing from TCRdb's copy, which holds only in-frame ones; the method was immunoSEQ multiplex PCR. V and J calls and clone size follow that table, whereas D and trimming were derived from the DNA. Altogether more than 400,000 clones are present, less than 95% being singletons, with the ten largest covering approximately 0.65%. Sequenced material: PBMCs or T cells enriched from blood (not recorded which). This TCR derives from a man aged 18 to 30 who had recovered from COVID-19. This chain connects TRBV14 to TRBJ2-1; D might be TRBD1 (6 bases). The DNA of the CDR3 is TGTGCCAGCAGCCAAACAGGGCCGAGGGGACAGTTCTTC. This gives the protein CASSQTGPRGQFF.